Below are 4 T cell receptor beta chains sequenced from a single sample in a study of T cells in Graves' hyperthyroidism and ophthalmopathy. RNA transcripts provided the source from which TCR beta CDR3 regions were amplified. When the TCR CDR3 underwent first-round RT-PCR, the HTBI primer set was used. TCRdb analysed the multiplex PCR reads with MiXCR anew, one entry per CDR3 protein. Here the sample spans around 440,000 distinct CDR3 sequences, 15% to 18% being singletons. Sequenced material: blood. Receptors originate from a young woman with Graves' hyperthyroidism.

This clonotype was seen ten or more times. J is TRBJ1-4 and V is TRBV11-2; no definite D call. Germline CDR1 and CDR2: SGHAT and FQNNGV. V was cut by 5 bases and J by 8 bases, with 9 bases left in between. This CDR3 is built from 12 residues. The CDR3 nucleotides read TGTGCCAGCAGCCACGGGTCGGAAAAACTGTTTTTT. This codes for CASSHGSEKLFF.

This rearrangement joins TRBV7-9 to TRBJ1-2, with TRBD1 as a possible D gene (6 bases). Germline V CDR1 and CDR2: SEHNR, FQNEAQ (reference sequence). The V and J ends lost 0 bases and 7 bases respectively, with 15 bases between them. The CDR3 contains 15 residues. The CDR3 bases are TGTGCCAGCAGCTTAGCAGGGGGAGTTCTCCCTGGCTACACCTTC. Translated, it gives CASSLAGGVLPGYTF.

This clonotype was counted many times. The chain links TRBV2 to TRBJ2-2; D remains unclear. Trimming removed 5 bases from V and 2 bases from J, with 9 bases in between. From germline, CDR1 is SNHLY and CDR2 FYNNEI. The CDR3 covers 14 residues. Written as DNA, the CDR3 is TGTGCCAGCAGTCACCGGGTCAACACCGGGGAGCTGTTTTTT. It translates to CASSHRVNTGELFF. The full variable domain, in which reference TRBV2 and TRBJ2-2 provide the parts outside the CDR3, is EPEVTQTPSHQVTQMGQEVILRCVPISNHLYFYWYRQILGQKVEFLVSFYNNEISEKSEIFDDQFSVERPDGSNFTLKIRSTKLEDSAMYFCASSHRVNTGELFFGEGSRLTVL.

This clonotype appeared a few times. V is TRBV20-1 and J is TRBJ2-1; no clear D. Looked up from germline, CDR1 is DFQATT and CDR2 is SNEGSKA (reference sequence). The ends were cut back, 5 bases at V and 0 bases at J, with 11 bases in the middle. This CDR3 contains 14 residues. CDR3 in DNA: TGCAGTGCTTATAGACCTGGCTCCTACAATGAGCAGTTCTTC. As protein: CSAYRPGSYNEQFF.